This TCR beta chain was identified in a study of T cell repertoires in cytomegalovirus infection. Study context: Well-studied HLA-B-restricted CMV epitopes were used in the study alongside recently identified HLA-C-restricted ones. It can be stated that public TCR beta signatures indicated CMV infection as well as a matching HLA type. General study findings and limits: Individuals carrying CMV plus the relevant HLA were identified by cumulative frequency of public TCR beta families. Dominating the ex vivo response were TCR beta clonotypes that were CMV-specific and HLA-C-restricted.

Germline loops: CDR1 SGHVS, CDR2 FNYEAQ. V gave up 0 bases and J gave up 3 bases, with 17 bases separating them. CDR3 length: 17 residues. This clonotype was counted at least ten times. Its antigen is not identified. TCRdb re-derived calls from the reads in MiXCR, one entry per CDR3 protein. The table shows about 830,000 distinct CDR3 sequences, with about 30% occurring only once. This clonotype was obtained from a human donor in good health (CMV status not recorded). Some clones in this sample may be carry-over from other donors' samples. The chain has TRBV7-6 and TRBJ1-1; no clear D gene. The source material was cultured CD8+ T cells from PBMCs, sampled from culture after CMV antigen stimulation. The CDR3 is CASSLASGLKMHTEAFF. The CDR3 region has the DNA TGTGCCAGCAGCTTAGCTTCAGGTCTGAAAATGCACACTGAAGCTTTCTTT.